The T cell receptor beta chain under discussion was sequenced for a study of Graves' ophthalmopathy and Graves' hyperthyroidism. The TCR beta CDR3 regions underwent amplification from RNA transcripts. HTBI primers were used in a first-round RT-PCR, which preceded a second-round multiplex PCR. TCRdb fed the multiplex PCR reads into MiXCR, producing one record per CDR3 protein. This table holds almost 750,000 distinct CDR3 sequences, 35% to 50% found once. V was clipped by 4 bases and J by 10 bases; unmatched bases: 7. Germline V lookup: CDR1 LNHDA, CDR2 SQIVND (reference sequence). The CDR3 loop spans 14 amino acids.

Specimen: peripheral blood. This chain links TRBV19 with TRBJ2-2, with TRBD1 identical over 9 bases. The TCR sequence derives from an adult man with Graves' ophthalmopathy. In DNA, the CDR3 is TGTGCCAGTAGTACTTACAGGGGGCAGGTGGAGCTGTTTTTT. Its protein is CASSTYRGQVELFF.